The T cell receptor beta chain described here comes from a study of blood T cell repertoires in COVID-19. Study at large: The analysed material was cDNA or gDNA that came from T cells, B-cell-depleted T cells, or PBMCs.

Some clones are missing from TCRdb's copy, which holds only in-frame ones; the method was immunoSEQ multiplex PCR. Among roughly 200,000 clones listed, over 70% were seen once. V was shortened by 4 bases and J by 1 base, with 7 bases between the two germline ends. The CDR3 runs to 14 residues. CDR1 and CDR2 (germline): KGHDR, SFDVKD. This receptor was taken from a woman older than 75 with acute or convalescent COVID-19. The V call is TRBV24-1, the J call TRBJ1-5, with D possibly matching TRBD1 (6 bases). Sequenced sample: peripheral blood. The CDR3 nucleotides are TGTGCCACCAGTGACCAGGGGAGCAATCAGCCCCAGCATTTT. Residues: CATSDQGSNQPQHF.